This passage covers 14 T cell receptor beta chains from one sample sequenced in a study of blood T cell repertoires in COVID-19 (dated by TCRdb to the early 2020s). Receptor amplification or capture employed the immunoSEQ multiplex PCR assay. The source is immuneACCESS, and TCRdb retained only in-frame sequences with V and J called. Part of the clones is not carried over; for the studies checked, unresolved V genes explain less than half of this, and the remainder is unexplained. This sample has approximately 220,000 clones in its table, and about nine tenths of those were observed once. The top ten hold around 4% of the sample. The sequencing input was PBMCs or T cells enriched from blood (not recorded which). The receptor source for this set is a woman in her thirties with acute COVID-19.

This clone was counted once. V and J are TRBV11-2 and TRBJ2-5, with D perhaps TRBD1 (7 bases). V lost 2 bases to trimming and J lost 2 bases, with 18 bases between them. CDR1 and CDR2 (germline): SGHAT, FQNNGV. The CDR3 runs to 17 residues. The CDR3 DNA reads as TGTGCCAGCAGCTTAAGGTCGGGGCGGGGACAGCAAGAGACCCAGTACTTC. Translated, it gives CASSLRSGRGQQETQYF.

This clone was found a few times. This same CDR3 is encoded by further DNA sequences in the sample. The V gene is TRBV18, the J gene TRBJ2-7; TRBD2 aligns across 9 bases. Germline CDR1 reads KGHSH; CDR2 reads LQKENI. The V and J ends lost 0 bases and 2 bases, in that order; junction bases with no gene match: 2. This CDR3 has 15 amino acids. In DNA, the CDR3 is TGTGCCAGCTCACCACCGCGGGGGGGCCCCTACGAGCAGTACTTC. Encoded protein: CASSPPRGGPYEQYF.

The chain is built from TRBV5-4 and TRBJ2-3; tentative D call: TRBD2 (6 bases). Germline CDR1 reads SGHNT; CDR2 reads YYREEE (reference sequence). The V end was cut by 1 base, the J end by 6 bases, with 18 bases between. The CDR3 consists of 16 residues. This chain's CDR3 is CASSLTGGGDLDTQYF. The DNA for the CDR3 is TGTGCCAGCAGCTTGACCGGGGGTGGGGATTTGGATACGCAGTATTTT. Combining the CDR3 with reference TRBV5-4 and TRBJ2-3 gives the whole variable domain ETGVTQSPTHLIKTRGQQVTLRCSSQSGHNTVSWYQQALGQGPQFIFQYYREEENGRGNFPPRFSGLQFPNYSSELNVNALELDDSALYLCASSLTGGGDLDTQYFGPGTRLTVL.

The rearrangement joins TRBV2 to TRBJ1-2, with 7 positions matching TRBD1. Germline loops: CDR1 SNHLY, CDR2 FYNNEI. The CDR3 is made up of 12 amino acids. After removal of 7 bases from V and 7 bases from J, the junction contained 6 bases not matched to a gene. The CDR3 nucleotides read TGTGCCAGCACGACAGGGTTTCGTGGCTACACCTTC. Residues: CASTTGFRGYTF.

This chain connects TRBV5-4 to TRBJ1-6; 8 bases are a match to TRBD1. V trimming: 4 bases; J trimming: 7 bases; junction bases outside the gene matches: 4. Germline lookup yields CDR1 SGHNT and CDR2 YYREEE (reference sequence). The CDR3 runs 14 residues. The CDR3 here is CASSRRDRNSPLHF. DNA of the CDR3: TGTGCCAGCAGCAGACGGGACAGGAATTCACCCCTCCACTTT.

CDR3 sequence: CASSPRTGNNSPLHF. The DNA for the CDR3 is TGTGCCAGCAGCCCCCGGACAGGCAATAATTCACCCCTCCACTTT. The chain uses TRBV5-4 and TRBJ1-6, with 7 bases lining up with TRBD1. CDR1 is SGHNT and CDR2 is YYREEE in the germline V gene (reference sequence). The V gene end was trimmed by 4 bases and the J gene end by 5 bases; junction bases not matched to a gene: 6. This CDR3 has 15 residues.

The chain joins TRBV2 to TRBJ1-2; D is uncertain. The CDR3 loop spans 11 amino acids. V was clipped by 4 bases and J by 4 bases, with 4 bases between them. CDR1 is SNHLY, CDR2 FYNNEI, per germline. The CDR3 sequence: CASSGVYGYTF. In DNA form, the CDR3 reads TGTGCCAGCAGTGGAGTCTATGGCTACACCTTC.

The rearrangement joins TRBV5-4 to TRBJ1-1, with unresolved D. The CDR3 length is 12 residues. The ends were cut back, 0 bases at V and 5 bases at J, with 5 bases in the middle. Per the germline V gene, CDR1 is SGHNT and CDR2 is YYREEE (reference sequence). CDR3 residues: CASSLDGTEAFF. CDR3 bases: TGTGCCAGCAGCTTGGACGGTACTGAAGCTTTCTTT.

The V call is TRBV25-1, the J call TRBJ1-2; 8 bases fit TRBD1. CDR3 size: 13 residues. Germline V lookup: CDR1 MGHDK, CDR2 SYGVNS. With V trimmed by 8 bases and J by 7 bases, 9 bases remained unmatched. The CDR3 protein is CASSGTGSSGYTF. The DNA of the CDR3 is TGTGCCAGCTCCGGGACAGGCAGCTCTGGCTACACCTTC.

This clone occurred once. This chain uses TRBV7-8 with TRBJ2-7; 10 bases map to TRBD1. CDR1 and CDR2 from the germline V gene are SGHVS and FQNEAQ. V lost 0 bases, J lost 4 bases, and 15 bases stayed unmatched. The CDR3 contains 19 residues. The CDR3 nucleotides read TGTGCCAGCAGCTTAGCGATGTGGGTTGGGACAGGGGCCGATTACGAGCAGTACTTC. Translation: CASSLAMWVGTGADYEQYF.

The V and J genes are TRBV7-9 and TRBJ1-1, with 9 bases that match TRBD1. The CDR3 has 17 amino acids. The V gene's germline CDR1 is SEHNR and CDR2 FQNEAQ (reference sequence). After removal of 5 bases from V and 5 bases from J, the junction contained 15 bases not matched to a gene. The CDR3 bases are TGTGCCAGCAGCCCAAACCGGGACAGGGTGAGGGATACTGAAGCTTTCTTT. It encodes CASSPNRDRVRDTEAFF.

The chain links TRBV5-4 to TRBJ1-2; 7 nucleotides line up with TRBD1. The J segment lost 2 bases and the V segment lost 2 bases, leaving 3 bases of the junction unmatched. Germline assignment: CDR1 SGHNT and CDR2 YYREEE (reference sequence). CDR3 length equals 14 residues. This CDR3 reads CASSFTTGNYGYTF. The CDR3 bases are TGTGCCAGCAGCTTCACGACAGGGAACTATGGCTACACCTTC.

The chain links TRBV30 to TRBJ2-7, with 7 bases identical to TRBD1. Trimming took 3 bases from V and 4 from J; bases not matched to a gene: 18. This CDR3 spans 17 amino acids. Germline assignment: CDR1 GTSNPN and CDR2 SVGIG (reference sequence). The CDR3 coding sequence is TGTGCCTGGAGCGATACCTGGGACAGTCAGGAGTATTACGAGCAGTACTTC. Translated: CAWSDTWDSQEYYEQYF.

The genes are TRBV7-2 and TRBJ1-6; D is possibly TRBD1 (6 bases). Per germline, CDR1 SGHTA and CDR2 FQGNSA. V was trimmed by 4 bases and J by 0 bases, leaving 10 bases between them. This CDR3 has 16 amino acids. CDR3 nucleotides: TGTGCCAGCAGCTCCTGGACAGACTCCTATAATTCACCCCTCCACTTT. Translation: CASSSWTDSYNSPLHF.